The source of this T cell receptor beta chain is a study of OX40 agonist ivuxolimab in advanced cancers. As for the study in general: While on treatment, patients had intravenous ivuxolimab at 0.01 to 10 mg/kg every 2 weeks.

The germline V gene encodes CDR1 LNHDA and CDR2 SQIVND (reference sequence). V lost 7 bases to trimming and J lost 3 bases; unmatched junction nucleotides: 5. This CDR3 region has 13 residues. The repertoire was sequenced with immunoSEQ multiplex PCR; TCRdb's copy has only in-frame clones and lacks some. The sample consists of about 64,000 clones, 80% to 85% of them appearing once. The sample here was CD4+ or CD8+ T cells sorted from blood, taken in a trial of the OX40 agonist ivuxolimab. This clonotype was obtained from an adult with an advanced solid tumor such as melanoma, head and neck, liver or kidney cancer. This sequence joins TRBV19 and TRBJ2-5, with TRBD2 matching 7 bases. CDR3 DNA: TGTGCCAGTACCCGTGGGGGGGAAGAGACCCAGTACTTC. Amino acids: CASTRGGEETQYF.